The next 6 T cell receptor beta chains were all read from a single sample in a study of T cell responses to AZD1222 COVID-19 vaccine. Generated by immunoSEQ multiplex PCR, the TCRdb table keeps only in-frame clones and is missing some. The repertoire includes some 140,000 clones, around 85% of them detected once, and 5.5% sits in the top ten. The material sequenced was peripheral blood, taken on day 0 of MenACWY control vaccination. The receptors derive from an adult in good health.

The V gene is TRBV3-1 (or the pseudogene TRBV3-2), the J gene TRBJ1-2; weak D call: TRBD1 (5 bases). This CDR3 is 15 amino acids long. CDR1 is LGHDT and CDR2 is YNNKEL in the germline V gene (reference sequence). V was shortened by 3 bases and J by 3 bases, with 14 bases between the two germline ends. CDR3 amino acids: CASSQAERGYYGYTF. The CDR3 nucleotides read TGTGCCAGCAGCCAGGCCGAGCGGGGCTACTATGGCTACACCTTC.

The chain links TRBV19 to TRBJ1-5; maybe TRBD1 (5 bases). Germline V gives CDR1 LNHDA, CDR2 SQIVND (reference sequence). This CDR3 contains 13 residues. Between the trimmed V and J ends, which lost 5 bases and 6 bases, there was a span of 11 bases. CDR3 residues: CASSGAPPQPQHF. The CDR3 nucleotides read TGTGCCAGTAGTGGGGCGCCACCTCAGCCCCAGCATTTT.

The V call is TRBV6-6, the J call TRBJ2-7; possibly TRBD2 for D (5 bases). Germline lookup yields CDR1 MNHNY and CDR2 SVGAGI (reference sequence). CDR3 length: 13 residues. V was shortened by 6 bases and J by 0 bases, with 9 bases between the two germline ends. CDR3 region: CASRRESSYEQYF. The CDR3 coding sequence is TGTGCCAGCAGGAGGGAGAGCTCCTACGAGCAGTACTTC.

This chain joins TRBV5-1 and TRBJ1-3; 7 nucleotides agree with TRBD1. Trimming removed 0 bases from V and 7 bases from J; junction bases left unmatched: 7. CDR1 SGHRS and CDR2 YFSETQ come from the germline V gene. The CDR3 is 15 amino acids. The CDR3 DNA is TGCGCCAGCAGCTTGGCGACAGGGCGAATGAACACCATATATTTT. Translation gives CASSLATGRMNTIYF.

The gene calls are TRBV7-9 and TRBJ2-1, with D perhaps given as TRBD1 or TRBD2 (5 bases each). Per the germline V gene, CDR1 is SEHNR and CDR2 is FQNEAQ (reference sequence). Trimming shortened V by 5 bases and J by 2 bases, and 16 bases separated the two germline ends. The CDR3 is made up of 16 amino acids. The CDR3 DNA reads TGTGCCAGCAGCCTAGGACACAGAGGGGCCTACAATGAGCAGTTCTTC. Amino acids: CASSLGHRGAYNEQFF.

This chain uses TRBV6-1 with TRBJ1-4; D unresolved. Trimming stripped 2 bases from V and 16 bases from J, with 20 bases between. This CDR3 is 14 amino acids long. Germline V gene data show CDR1 as MNHNS and CDR2 as SASEGT. CDR3: CASSEWVDGNNQFF. DNA for the CDR3: TGTGCCAGCAGTGAATGGGTCGACGGAAATAATCAGTTTTTT.